This T cell receptor (beta chain) was identified in a study of regulatory T cells in long-lasting Graves disease (dated by TCRdb to the early 2020s). Concerning the study at large: Persistent Graves' disease meant more than 5 years of antithyroid drug treatment with TSH receptor autoantibodies that stayed positive. In the clinical cohort, patients with persistent Graves' disease had used antithyroid drugs for an average of about 10.3 years. Peripheral blood TCR sequencing and RNA sequencing compared persistent Graves' disease patients with newly diagnosed Graves' disease patients. The study was registered as a clinical trial and conducted in China. A total of roughly 35 samples underwent TCR sequencing: about 13 from persistent and some 20 from newly diagnosed Graves' disease patients.

The paper's findings and limits, for the study overall: Compared with newly diagnosed patients, patients with persistent Graves' disease had lower TCR Shannon entropy and fewer highly expanded clones, which suggests clonal expansion. The authors acknowledged the small sample size as a limitation that may reduce accuracy. Sequencing and analysis were limited to the TCR beta chain. More public clonotypes were shared among persistent patients (2,741) than among newly diagnosed patients (under 1,000). Peripheral blood alone was examined, since thyroid tissue, which constituted the primary lesion, could not be accessed. Preferential use of TRBV28, TRBJ1-2 and TRBJ2-5 was observed in persistent disease, whereas TRBV20-1 and TRBJ2-1 were favored in newly diagnosed disease.

CDR1 and CDR2, looked up from the germline V gene, are SNHLY and FYNNEI. V is pared back by 5 bases and J by 7 bases, with 12 bases lying between the germline termini. There are 13 amino acids in the CDR3, from cysteine to phenylalanine inclusive. Only CDR3 DNA is held: 39 bases, read in frame from base 1. Taken with the paper, the label for time point translates to: persistent/refractory GD, antithyroid drugs over 5 years with positive TRAb. For both TCR sequencing and RNA sequencing, RNA was extracted from PBMCs using TRIzol. The diagnosis of Graves' disease was made according to American Thyroid Association guidelines. Patients were recruited from an endocrinology department in Xi'an, China. Each patient gave approximately 9.7 milliliters of peripheral blood, collected in an EDTA anticoagulant tube. Ficoll Paque Plus density gradient separation was used to isolate PBMCs, and no further T cell sorting was done. RNA quality was checked with an Agilent 2100 Bioanalyzer and agarose gel, and concentration with a NanoDrop 2000.

In this sample, this clonotype turned up many times. Its antigen has not been determined. Base qualities are not recorded, but no much larger clone differs from it by a single base. Library construction relied on multiplex PCR. Sequenced using an Illumina HiSeq 4000. iRepertoire HTBI primers and Arm-PCR amplification of CDR3 regions were used to construct TCR beta libraries. Before sequencing, the PCR products underwent gel purification. The authors processed their data as follows. Gene usage analysis of CDR3 amino acid clonotypes relied on the approximately 60 TRBV and around 14 TRBJ segments identified across samples. COPE and FqMerger were used to merge filtered high-quality paired reads into contigs. BLAST was used to align contigs to the IMGT TRBV, TRBD and TRBJ reference genes, and CDR3 was defined following IMGT. Highly expanded clones were defined as clonotypes with a frequency above 0.1%. Shannon entropy was used to measure repertoire diversity, and the Gini coefficient was used to measure V-J evenness. Public clonotypes were defined as clonotypes shared by more than one individual. TCRdb handled the public reads itself, with Q25 trimming in fastp and clone calling in MiXCR, and kept productive beta chains. Records with the same CDR3 protein are collapsed into one entry carrying the most frequent genes and DNA. In this record, the V and J calls reflect TCRdb's handling and not the investigators' own analysis. In all, the sample holds 300,000 to 500,000 distinct CDR3 sequences, and around 21% of those were seen once. The ten biggest clones cover more than 20% of the sample.

Recombination connected TRBV2 to TRBJ1-5; a tentative D match to TRBD1 spans 6 bases. The specimen was peripheral blood mononuclear cells (PBMCs), collected when the disease was refractory, from a patient treated with antithyroid drugs. The sequence came from a female donor with Graves disease. The sequence in DNA is TGTGCCAGCAGTTCAGGGGTAGAACAGCCCCAGCATTTT. Its amino acids are CASSSGVEQPQHF.